The entry below gives a single TCR beta chain sequence along with its context. The protocol was immunoSEQ multiplex PCR, while the TCRdb copy is restricted to in-frame clones and leaves out a portion. This sample has 160,000 or so clones, with approximately 90% found just once. This sample is part of a study of T cell responses to AZD1222 COVID-19 vaccine. V was clipped by 0 bases and J by 7 bases, with 9 bases between them. The CDR3 is made up of 13 amino acids. The germline gives CDR1 MNHNS, CDR2 SASEGT. The chain is built from TRBV6-1 and TRBJ1-1, with D hard to call. This material consisted of peripheral blood, taken 28 days after the second AZD1222 dose. This clonotype originated in an adult who received the AZD1222 COVID-19 vaccine. CDR3 sequence reads: CASSEARGREAFF. CDR3 sequence (DNA): TGTGCCAGCAGTGAAGCGCGCGGCCGTGAAGCTTTCTTT.